This T cell receptor (beta chain) was sequenced for a study of low-dose radiotherapy and immunotherapy resistance in tumors. Time point specified: after trial treatment. The treatment: LDRT plus nivolumab, ipilimumab, low-dose cyclophosphamide and aspirin (RACIN trial). Ipilimumab, nivolumab, aspirin, low-dose cyclophosphamide and low-dose radiotherapy were administered to donors. This CDR3 is built from 16 residues. J lost 7 bases, V lost 3 bases, and 13 bases had no gene match. Germline loops: CDR1 PRHDT, CDR2 FYEKMQ (reference sequence). TRAV- and TRBV-specific primers were used for first-strand cDNA, which covered alpha and beta chains. TCR amplification involved about 20 PCR cycles with a constant-region primer and V-primer adapter. In vitro transcription was used to amplify the isolated mRNA. TCRdb re-called the reads through MiXCR, storing one row per CDR3 protein. Here the sample spans roughly 100,000 distinct CDR3 sequences, less than 25% being singletons.

This specimen was PBMCs, taken after low-dose radiotherapy plus immunotherapy. The rearrangement links TRBV13 to TRBJ2-3, with 7 positions matching TRBD2. The source of this sequence is a male donor with prostate cancer. The CDR3 loop is CASSFTLAEHRYTQYF. CDR3 DNA sequence: TGTGCCAGCAGCTTTACTCTAGCGGAACATAGGTATACGCAGTATTTT.